The TCR beta chain described here comes from a study of blood T cell repertoires in COVID-19. Sequencing was performed with immunoSEQ multiplex PCR; in TCRdb, only in-frame clones are kept and a portion is missing. Here the sample spans about 110,000 clones, less than 90% being singletons. Looked up from germline, CDR1 is SGDLS and CDR2 is YYNGEE. Deletions cut 3 bases from V and 4 bases from J, with 16 bases between. The CDR3 is made up of 15 amino acids. The TCR sequence derives from a man aged 50 or older with acute or convalescent COVID-19. Sequenced input: peripheral blood. V gene TRBV9 combines with J gene TRBJ1-1, with TRBD1 as a possible D gene (6 bases). Here the CDR3 DNA reads TGTGCCAGCAGCGCCCTGGACGGCAGGGGCACTGAAGCTTTCTTT. Translating it yields CASSALDGRGTEAFF.